A single sample is the source of the 15 T cell receptor beta chains below, sequenced in a study of blood T cell repertoires in COVID-19. Using immunoSEQ multiplex PCR, the repertoire was profiled, and TCRdb retains in-frame clones only, with some absent. Among around 45,000 clones, over 70% were seen once, and the ten largest hold under 25%. The specimen sequenced was peripheral blood. Every receptor here comes from a woman aged 55-69 years with acute or convalescent COVID-19.

The chain is built from TRBV5-4 and TRBJ2-7; 7 positions match TRBD2. Germline CDR1 is SGHNT and CDR2 is YYREEE (reference sequence). The CDR3 has 15 amino acids. The V gene end was trimmed by 4 bases and the J gene end by 5 bases; junction bases not matched to a gene: 12. The CDR3 nucleotides read TGTGCCAGCAGCCACGGGGGGATCCAAGGGCACGAGCAGTACTTC. Its translation is CASSHGGIQGHEQYF.

This chain links TRBV7-2 with TRBJ1-3; 7 bases fit TRBD1. The J segment lost 2 bases and the V segment lost 5 bases, leaving 12 bases of the junction unmatched. There are 17 residues in the CDR3. CDR1 is SGHTA and CDR2 is FQGNSA in the germline V gene. CDR3 residues: CASSAWDRAIPGNTIYF. The CDR3 DNA reads as TGTGCCAGCAGCGCCTGGGACAGAGCGATACCTGGAAACACCATATATTTT.

The chain recombines TRBV2 with TRBJ2-7; maybe TRBD1 (6 bases). Trimming took off 2 bases at V and 2 bases at J, with 10 bases between the two ends. The CDR3 is 14 residues long. CDR1 is SNHLY, CDR2 FYNNEI, per germline. CDR3 sequence reads: CASSETGTAYEQYF. The CDR3 region has the DNA TGTGCCAGCAGTGAAACAGGGACCGCCTACGAGCAGTACTTC.

This chain uses TRBV30 with TRBJ1-3, with D maybe TRBD1 (6 bases). Trimming left V 0 bases short and J 10 bases short, with 7 bases between. The CDR3 spans 11 residues. Germline CDR1 reads GTSNPN; CDR2 reads SVGIG (reference sequence). The chain's CDR3 is CAWSVRGTIYF. CDR3 in DNA: TGTGCCTGGAGTGTAAGGGGGACCATATATTTT.

CDR3 DNA: TGCAGCGTTGTCGGACTCGAGAACTATGGCTACACCTTC. Translating gives CSVVGLENYGYTF. The V call is TRBV29-1, the J call TRBJ1-2, with D uncertain. The length of the CDR3 is 13 residues. Trimming removed 4 bases from V and 2 bases from J, with 11 bases in between. Looked up from germline, CDR1 is SQVTM and CDR2 is ANQGSEA.

This chain joins TRBV30 and TRBJ2-2; TRBD2 agrees at 12 bases. This CDR3 is 15 amino acids long. Germline loops: CDR1 GTSNPN, CDR2 SVGIG (reference sequence). The V gene end was trimmed by 4 bases and the J gene end by 5 bases; junction bases not matched to a gene: 5. Here the CDR3 reads CAWILAGGRTGELFF. CDR3 DNA sequence: TGTGCCTGGATTCTAGCGGGGGGGCGGACCGGGGAGCTGTTTTTT.

This clone has only a few counts. The chain uses TRBV7-9 and TRBJ2-7; 7 positions match TRBD2. This CDR3 is 16 amino acids long. V trimming: 5 bases; J trimming: 4 bases; junction bases outside the gene matches: 14. Germline CDR1 reads SEHNR; CDR2 reads FQNEAQ (reference sequence). CDR3: CASSPRSGESPYEQYF. CDR3 bases: TGTGCCAGCAGCCCCCGCAGCGGGGAGTCCCCTTACGAGCAGTACTTC.

In this sample, this clone turned up a few times. The chain joins TRBV27 to TRBJ1-4; 9 bases fit TRBD1. The CDR3 covers 14 residues. The V and J ends lost 10 bases and 10 bases, in that order; junction bases with no gene match: 13. Germline-derived CDR1 and CDR2 are MNHEY and SMNVEV (reference sequence). CDR3 sequence reads: CATGLDRGVGKLFF. The CDR3 region has the DNA TGTGCCACCGGCCTTGACAGGGGGGTAGGAAAACTGTTTTTT.

V gene TRBV6-4 combines with J gene TRBJ2-3; 12 bases match TRBD2. V shed 4 bases and J 1 base; nucleotides not matched to a gene: 3. CDR1 is MRHNA, CDR2 SNTAGT, per germline. The CDR3 consists of 16 residues. CDR3 residues: CASSGLAGEGTDTQYF. CDR3 sequence (DNA): TGTGCCAGCAGTGGACTAGCGGGGGAGGGCACAGATACGCAGTATTTT.

The chain combines TRBV7-9 with TRBJ1-1; tentative D call: TRBD1 (5 bases). CDR1 is SEHNR, CDR2 FQNEAQ, per germline (reference sequence). Deletions cut 8 bases from V and 3 bases from J, with 10 bases between. This CDR3 comprises 12 residues. In DNA, the CDR3 is TGTGCCAGCCTCAGGGATGACACTGAAGCTTTCTTT. It specifies CASLRDDTEAFF.

The CDR3 spells CASSSGQLHYEQYF. As DNA, the CDR3 is TGTGCCAGCAGCTCGGGACAGCTTCACTACGAGCAGTACTTC. This chain joins TRBV7-9 and TRBJ2-7; 7 positions agree with TRBD1. This CDR3 has 14 residues. V shed 4 bases, J shed 3 bases, and the junction held 6 bases outside the gene matches. Germline V gives CDR1 SEHNR, CDR2 FQNEAQ (reference sequence). The full variable domain, with the rest looked up from reference TRBV7-9 and TRBJ2-7, is DTGVSQNPRHKITKRGQNVTFRCDPISEHNRLYWYRQTLGQGPEFLTYFQNEAQLEKSRLLSDRFSAERPKGSFSTLEIQRTEQGDSAMYLCASSSGQLHYEQYFGPGTRLTVT.

The chain carries TRBV29-1 and TRBJ1-1; 9 positions match TRBD1. Per the germline V gene, CDR1 is SQVTM and CDR2 is ANQGSEA. V was clipped by 7 bases and J by 11 bases; unmatched bases: 11. The CDR3 has 12 amino acids. The CDR3 coding sequence is TGCAGCGCTTACCCCGGGACAGGGAGGGCTTTCTTT. This codes for CSAYPGTGRAFF. The full variable domain, with the rest looked up from reference TRBV29-1 and TRBJ1-1, is SAVISQKPSRDICQRGTSLTIQCQVDSQVTMMFWYRQQPGQSLTLIATANQGSEATYESGFVIDKFPISRPNLTFSTLTVSNMSPEDSSIYLCSAYPGTGRAFFGQGTRLTVV.

The rearrangement links TRBV6-1 to TRBJ2-5, with D perhaps matching TRBD1 (6 bases). V gave up 2 bases and J gave up 5 bases, with 6 bases separating them. The CDR3 has 12 amino acids. The germline CDR1 and CDR2 sequences are MNHNS and SASEGT. For the CDR3, the DNA is TGTGCCAGCAGTGAACAGGGGGAGACCCAGTACTTC. It codes for CASSEQGETQYF.

This clone is a singleton in its sample. With a much larger clone just one base away, this may be a read error. This chain joins TRBV20-1 and TRBJ1-1, with D hard to call. With 2 bases removed from V and 2 bases from J, the gap between germline ends came to 3 bases. This CDR3 contains 11 residues. Germline CDR1 reads DFQATT; CDR2 reads SNEGSKA (reference sequence). The CDR3 DNA sequence: TGCAGTGCTAGAATAAACACTGAAGCTTTCTTT. Its translation: CSARINTEAFF.

The sample holds one count of this clone. The J gene is TRBJ2-6, the V gene TRBV7-3, with 8 nucleotides matching TRBD1. The CDR3 extends over 17 amino acids. The V gene's germline CDR1 is SGHTA and CDR2 FQGTGA. After removal of 4 bases from V and 1 base from J, the junction contained 6 bases not matched to a gene. CDR3 coding DNA: TGTGCCAGCAGCTCGGACAGGGACTGGTCTGGGGCCAACGTCCTGACTTTC. This sequence encodes CASSSDRDWSGANVLTF.